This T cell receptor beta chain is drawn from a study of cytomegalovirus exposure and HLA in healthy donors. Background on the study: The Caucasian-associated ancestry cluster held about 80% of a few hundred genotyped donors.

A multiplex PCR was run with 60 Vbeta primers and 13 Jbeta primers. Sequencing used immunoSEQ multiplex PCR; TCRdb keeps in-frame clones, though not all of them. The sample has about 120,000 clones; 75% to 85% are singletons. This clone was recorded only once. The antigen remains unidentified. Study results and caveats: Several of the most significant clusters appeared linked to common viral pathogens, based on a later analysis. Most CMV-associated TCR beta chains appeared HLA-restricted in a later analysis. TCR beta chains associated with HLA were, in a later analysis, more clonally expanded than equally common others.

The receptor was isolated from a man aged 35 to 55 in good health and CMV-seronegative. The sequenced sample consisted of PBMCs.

As DNA, the CDR3 is TGCGCCAGCAGCTTGTTCGGACAGACGAACACTGAAGCTTTCTTT. This sequence encodes CASSLFGQTNTEAFF. The chain couples TRBV5-1 to TRBJ1-1, with TRBD1 as a possible D gene (6 bases). CDR3 length: 15 amino acids. Germline V CDR1 and CDR2: SGHRS, YFSETQ. V gave up 1 base and J gave up 1 base, with 11 bases separating them.